This T cell receptor beta chain was sequenced during a study of patients and donors after allogeneic stem cell transplantation. MiXCR was run by TCRdb on the RT-PCR reads, yielding one entry per CDR3 protein. Among approximately 170,000 distinct CDR3 sequences, roughly 22% were seen once, and the ten largest hold roughly a quarter. J lost 4 bases, V lost 4 bases, and 5 bases had no gene match. The CDR3 is 15 amino acids. From germline, CDR1 is ENHRY and CDR2 SYGVKD. The chain is built from TRBV10-3 and TRBJ1-1; 11 bases agree with TRBD1. The specimen sequenced was blood, either unsorted or a sorted T cell fraction (not recorded which). This clonotype originated in a human donor who was either an allogeneic HSCT recipient or a stem cell or donor lymphocyte infusion donor (not recorded which). It is not recorded whose cells these are; they may come from a transplant donor. Here the CDR3 DNA reads TGTGCCATCAGTGGTACGGGACAGGGGGGCACTGAAGCTTTCTTT. It encodes CAISGTGQGGTEAFF.